This T cell receptor (beta chain) was captured in a study of Ad26.COV2.S vaccination and SARS-CoV-2 variants. Profiling relied on immunoSEQ multiplex PCR, and the TCRdb table lists in-frame clones only, not all of them. The sample holds roughly 380,000 clones; approximately 87% are singletons and the top ten take around 3.6%. Treatment denoted: 15 to 20 received Ad26.COV2.S at low or high dose, single or two shots; about five received placebo; per-sample allocation not given. Day 63 after the first injection of vaccine or placebo was the sampling time. Based in Boston, the donor was an adult of 18-55 years. V lost 5 bases to trimming and J lost 1 base, with 15 bases between them. The CDR3 is made up of 15 amino acids. The V gene's germline CDR1 is SGHNT and CDR2 YYREEE (reference sequence).

The sequencing used peripheral blood, collected in a trial of Ad26.COV2.S vaccine versus placebo. The gene calls are TRBV5-4 and TRBJ2-5, with D uncertain. This receptor was taken from a person aged 18-60 years who received the Ad26.COV2.S COVID-19 vaccine or a placebo. The CDR3 reads CASSSSGRIQETQYF. The CDR3 DNA reads TGTGCCAGCAGTAGCTCTGGACGTATCCAAGAGACCCAGTACTTC.